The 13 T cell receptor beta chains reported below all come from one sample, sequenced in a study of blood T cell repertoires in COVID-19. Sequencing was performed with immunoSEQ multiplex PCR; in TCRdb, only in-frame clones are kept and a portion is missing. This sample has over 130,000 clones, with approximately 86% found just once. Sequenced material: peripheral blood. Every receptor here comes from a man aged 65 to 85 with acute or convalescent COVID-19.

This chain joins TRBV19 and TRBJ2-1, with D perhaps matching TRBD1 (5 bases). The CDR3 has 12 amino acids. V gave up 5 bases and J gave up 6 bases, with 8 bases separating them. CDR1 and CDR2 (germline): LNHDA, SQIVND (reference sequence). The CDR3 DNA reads TGTGCCAGTAGTCTCCAGGGCAATGAGCAGTTCTTC. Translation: CASSLQGNEQFF.

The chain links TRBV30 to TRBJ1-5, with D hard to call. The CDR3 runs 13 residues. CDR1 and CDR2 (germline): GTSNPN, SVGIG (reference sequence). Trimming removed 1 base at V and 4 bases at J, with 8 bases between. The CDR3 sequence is CAWSGAGNQPQHF. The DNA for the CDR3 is TGTGCCTGGAGTGGAGCGGGGAATCAGCCCCAGCATTTT.

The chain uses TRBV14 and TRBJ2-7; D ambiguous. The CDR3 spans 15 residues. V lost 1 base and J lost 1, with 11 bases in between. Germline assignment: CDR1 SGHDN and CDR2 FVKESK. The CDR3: CASSQGWSGSYEQYF. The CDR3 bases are TGTGCCAGCAGCCAAGGATGGTCAGGATCCTACGAGCAGTACTTC.

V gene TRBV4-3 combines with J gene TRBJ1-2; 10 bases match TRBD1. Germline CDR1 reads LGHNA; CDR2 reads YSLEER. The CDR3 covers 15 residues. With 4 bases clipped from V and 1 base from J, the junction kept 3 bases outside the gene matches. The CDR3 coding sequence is TGCGCCAGCAGCCGAGGACAGGGGGATAACTATGGCTACACCTTC. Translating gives CASSRGQGDNYGYTF.

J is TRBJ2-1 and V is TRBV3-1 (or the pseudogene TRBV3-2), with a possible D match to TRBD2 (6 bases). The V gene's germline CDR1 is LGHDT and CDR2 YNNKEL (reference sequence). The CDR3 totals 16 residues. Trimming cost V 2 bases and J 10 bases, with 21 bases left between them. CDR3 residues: CASSQSVVTRSGEQFF. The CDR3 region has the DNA TGTGCCAGCAGCCAAAGCGTGGTGACTAGGTCTGGGGAGCAGTTCTTC.

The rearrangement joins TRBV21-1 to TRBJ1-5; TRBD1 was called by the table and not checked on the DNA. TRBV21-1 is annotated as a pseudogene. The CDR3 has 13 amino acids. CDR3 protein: CASSNPARQPQHF. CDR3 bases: TGTGCCAGCAGCAACCCCGCCAGGCAGCCCCAGCATTTT.

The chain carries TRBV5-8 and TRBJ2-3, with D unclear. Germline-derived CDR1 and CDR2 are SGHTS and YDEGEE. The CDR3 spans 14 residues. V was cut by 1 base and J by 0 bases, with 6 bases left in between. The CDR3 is CASSLKQSTDTQYF. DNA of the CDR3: TGTGCCAGCAGCTTGAAACAGAGCACAGATACGCAGTATTTT. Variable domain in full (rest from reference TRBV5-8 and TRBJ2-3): EAGVTQSPTHLIKTRGQQATLRCSPISGHTSVYWYQQALGLGLQFLLWYDEGEERNRGNFPPRFSGRQFPNYSSELNVNALELEDSALYLCASSLKQSTDTQYFGPGTRLTVL.

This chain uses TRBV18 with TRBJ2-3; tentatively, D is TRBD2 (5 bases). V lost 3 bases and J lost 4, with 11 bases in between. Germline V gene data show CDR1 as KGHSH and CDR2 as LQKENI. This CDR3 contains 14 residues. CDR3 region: CASSPSGNSDTQYF. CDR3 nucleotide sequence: TGTGCCAGCTCACCGTCGGGAAATTCAGATACGCAGTATTTT.

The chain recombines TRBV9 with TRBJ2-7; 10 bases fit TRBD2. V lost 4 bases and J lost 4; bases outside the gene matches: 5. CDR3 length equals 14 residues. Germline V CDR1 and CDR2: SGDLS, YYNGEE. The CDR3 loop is CASSPQRGGYEQYF. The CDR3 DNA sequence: TGTGCCAGCAGCCCCCAGCGGGGGGGGTACGAGCAGTACTTC.

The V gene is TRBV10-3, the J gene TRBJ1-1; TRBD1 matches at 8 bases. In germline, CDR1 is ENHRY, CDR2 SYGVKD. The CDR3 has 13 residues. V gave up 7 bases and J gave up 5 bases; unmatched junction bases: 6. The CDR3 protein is CAIKPGQETEAFF. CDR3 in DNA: TGTGCCATCAAACCGGGACAGGAGACTGAAGCTTTCTTT.

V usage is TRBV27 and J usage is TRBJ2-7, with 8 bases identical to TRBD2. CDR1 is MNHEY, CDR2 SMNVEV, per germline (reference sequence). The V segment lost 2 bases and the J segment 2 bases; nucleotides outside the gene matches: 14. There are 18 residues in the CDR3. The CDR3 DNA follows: TGTGCCAGCAGTTTACGGGGCCCGGGGAGCGGGAGAACCTACGAGCAGTACTTC. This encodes CASSLRGPGSGRTYEQYF.

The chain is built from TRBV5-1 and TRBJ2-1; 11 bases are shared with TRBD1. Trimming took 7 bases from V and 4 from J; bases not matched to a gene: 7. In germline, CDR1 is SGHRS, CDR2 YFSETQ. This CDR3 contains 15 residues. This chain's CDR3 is CASGPGQGAYNEQFF. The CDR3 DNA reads TGCGCCAGCGGCCCCGGACAGGGGGCTTACAATGAGCAGTTCTTC.

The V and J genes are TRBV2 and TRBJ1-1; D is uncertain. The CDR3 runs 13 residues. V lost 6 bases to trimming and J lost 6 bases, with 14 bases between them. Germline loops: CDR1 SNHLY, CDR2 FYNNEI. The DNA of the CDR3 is TGTGCCAGCAGGGATCTGGGCCGACCTGAAGCTTTCTTT. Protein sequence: CASRDLGRPEAFF.